Each of the 15 T cell receptor beta chains below was sequenced from the same sample in a study of T cells after yellow fever vaccination. MiXCR, applied by TCRdb to the 5' RACE reads, yields one record per CDR3 protein. Of under 550,000 distinct CDR3 sequences in the sample, 20% to 25% are singletons; the top ten hold less than 20%. The sample here was PBMCs, taken about 20 days after the first yellow fever vaccination. The receptors originated from a young man who received the YFV17D yellow fever vaccine.

The chain couples TRBV3-1 to TRBJ2-5; 8 bases line up with TRBD2. CDR3 length: 17 residues. Germline V lookup: CDR1 LGHDT, CDR2 YNNKEL (reference sequence). The trim removed 1 base at V and 5 bases at J, leaving 12 bases unmatched. Written as DNA, the CDR3 is TGTGCCAGCAGCCAAGGTCTCCGGGAGGGAGGGAGGGAGACCCAGTACTTC. It codes for CASSQGLREGGRETQYF.

In this sample, this clonotype turned up a few times. The rearrangement links TRBV29-1 to TRBJ1-1; D unresolved. CDR1 and CDR2 (germline): SQVTM, ANQGSEA. CDR3 length: 12 amino acids. V dropped 4 bases and J dropped 5 bases, with 11 bases sitting between them. The CDR3 region has the DNA TGCAGCGTTGTTTGGGGTGGGACTGAAGCTTTCTTT. Its translation is CSVVWGGTEAFF. The complete variable domain, with remaining parts taken from reference TRBV29-1 and TRBJ1-1, reads SAVISQKPSRDICQRGTSLTIQCQVDSQVTMMFWYRQQPGQSLTLIATANQGSEATYESGFVIDKFPISRPNLTFSTLTVSNMSPEDSSIYLCSVVWGGTEAFFGQGTRLTVV.

This clonotype was detected a few times. J is TRBJ2-1 and V is TRBV11-2; 10 nucleotides agree with TRBD2. The CDR3 sequence is 14 residues long. V shed 1 base and J 9 bases; nucleotides not matched to a gene: 3. Germline CDR1 and CDR2: SGHAT and FQNNGV. The CDR3 nucleotides read TGTGCCAGCAGCTTAGCTCAGCGGGGGGGTGAGCAGTTCTTC. Protein product: CASSLAQRGGEQFF.

The rearrangement joins TRBV5-5 to TRBJ2-3; D is perhaps TRBD1 (5 bases). V was pared by 8 bases and J by 6 bases, with 22 bases between. Germline-derived CDR1 and CDR2 are SGHKS and YYEKEE (reference sequence). The CDR3 has 15 amino acids. The CDR3 reads CASNQLGPRSDTQYF. CDR3 in DNA: TGTGCCAGTAACCAGTTGGGGCCCCGGAGTGATACGCAGTATTTT.

This clonotype was observed a handful of times. The junction and the germline gene differ at one end; a read error may be behind it. The chain combines TRBV7-6 with TRBJ1-1; the D is unclear. The CDR3 loop spans 15 amino acids. Germline V lookup: CDR1 SGHVS, CDR2 FNYEAQ. The CDR3 bases are TGTGCCAGCAGCGCTCACTCTAGGGTGAAGACTGAAGCTTTCTTT. Translating gives CASSAHSRVKTEAFF.

This clonotype was seen a handful of times. V usage is TRBV12-3 or TRBV12-4 and J usage is TRBJ1-5; possibly TRBD1 for D (5 bases). Trimming stripped 0 bases from V and 4 bases from J, with 10 bases between. CDR3 length: 15 amino acids. CDR3 amino acids: CASSLAGTANQPQHF. For the CDR3, the DNA is TGTGCCAGCAGTTTAGCCGGGACGGCTAATCAGCCCCAGCATTTT.

The V gene is TRBV7-9, the J gene TRBJ1-2, with 10 bases identical to TRBD1. Germline V gene sequence: CDR1 SEHNR, CDR2 FQNEAQ (reference sequence). The CDR3 spans 16 residues. Trimming cost V 6 bases and J 3 bases; bases outside gene matches: 10. The chain's CDR3 is CASRTTGTGEDYGYTF. In DNA form, the CDR3 reads TGTGCCAGCAGGACTACCGGGACAGGGGAGGACTATGGCTACACCTTC.

This clonotype was observed a handful of times. The rearrangement joins TRBV7-7 to TRBJ2-5, with D possibly matching TRBD2 (6 bases). The CDR3 sequence is 15 residues long. The V end lost 1 base, the J end lost 5 bases, and 14 bases lay between the germline ends. The germline V gene encodes CDR1 SSHAT and CDR2 FNYEAQ (reference sequence). CDR3 residues: CASSLVGSGAETQYF. CDR3 DNA sequence: TGTGCCAGCAGCTTAGTTGGTAGCGGTGCGGAGACCCAGTACTTC.

This chain links TRBV6-2 or TRBV6-3 with TRBJ2-7, with D unclear. V gave up 2 bases and J gave up 2 bases, with 7 bases separating them. The CDR3 runs to 13 residues. CDR1 and CDR2 (germline): MNHEY, SVGEGT. This CDR3 is CASSYMGAYEQYV. As DNA, the CDR3 is TGTGCCAGCAGTTACATGGGTGCCTACGAGCAGTACGTC.

J is TRBJ2-7 and V is TRBV4-3, with D possibly being TRBD1 (6 bases). Deletions cut 5 bases from V and 5 bases from J, with 13 bases between. This CDR3 has 13 residues. Germline V gives CDR1 LGHNA, CDR2 YSLEER. The CDR3 DNA follows: TGCGCCAGCAGCTTCTTCCACAGGGACGAGCAGTACTTC. It encodes CASSFFHRDEQYF.

Ten or more counts support this clonotype. This sequence joins TRBV7-2 and TRBJ1-5, with D unresolved. Trimming pared 2 bases from V and 4 bases from J, leaving 6 bases between. The CDR3 consists of 13 residues. The germline CDR1 and CDR2 sequences are SGHTA and FQGNSA. For the CDR3, the DNA is TGTGCCAGCAGCTTACATGGAAATCAGCCCCAGCATTTT. Translating it yields CASSLHGNQPQHF.

The chain recombines TRBV5-5 with TRBJ2-6; TRBD2 might be the D (7 bases). Trimming cost V 5 bases and J 14 bases, with 23 bases left between them. Germline values: CDR1 SGHKS, CDR2 YYEKEE (reference sequence). This CDR3 is 15 amino acids long. CDR3 protein: CASRMIGGERGFLTF. In DNA form, the CDR3 reads TGTGCCAGCAGGATGATAGGGGGGGAAAGGGGCTTCCTGACTTTC.

This chain uses TRBV9 with TRBJ2-5; 10 nucleotides match TRBD2. Per the germline V gene, CDR1 is SGDLS and CDR2 is YYNGEE. Unmatched junction bases numbered 10, after V lost 1 base and J lost 4 bases. The CDR3 totals 17 residues. In nucleotides, the CDR3 is TGTGCCAGCAGCGTAACCTCGGGGCTAGCGGGGGCAGAGACCCAGTACTTC. This encodes CASSVTSGLAGAETQYF.

The count of this clonotype is one. The chain couples TRBV2 to TRBJ1-1, with D possibly matching TRBD1 (6 bases). V lost 4 bases and J lost 8, with 17 bases in between. Germline CDR1 is SNHLY and CDR2 is FYNNEI. The CDR3 runs 14 residues. This CDR3 is CASSVTGGGTEAFF. For the CDR3, the DNA is TGTGCCAGCAGTGTAACAGGAGGGGGAACAGAAGCTTTCTTT.

This clonotype was recorded a few times. The CDR3 coding sequence is TGCAGTGCTAGAGATGGCCGACTAGCGTGGGAGACCCAGTACTTC. It specifies CSARDGRLAWETQYF. This chain joins TRBV20-1 and TRBJ2-5; TRBD2 matches at 8 bases. Germline trimming cut 0 bases from V and 5 bases from J; bases unmatched to any gene: 8. CDR3 size: 15 residues. Germline-derived CDR1 and CDR2 are DFQATT and SNEGSKA (reference sequence).